This T cell receptor (beta chain) was recovered during a study of cytomegalovirus exposure and HLA in healthy donors. The PCR was carried out with 60 Vbeta primers and 13 Jbeta primers. Only in-frame clones appear in the TCRdb table, and some are missing; sequencing was by immunoSEQ multiplex PCR. Among some 180,000 clones, about four fifths were seen once, and the ten largest hold approximately 3.6%. Despite likely unrecorded immune exposures, the donors were nominally healthy at the time of sampling. This clone was recorded once. Germline V gene sequence: CDR1 SEHNR, CDR2 FQNEAQ (reference sequence). This CDR3 has 15 amino acids. The trim removed 0 bases at V and 8 bases at J, leaving 4 bases unmatched.

The chain joins TRBV7-9 to TRBJ2-3; 11 bases are a match to TRBD2. The origin of this receptor is a middle-aged man in good health and CMV-seropositive. The sample taken for sequencing was PBMCs. CDR3 sequence (DNA): TGTGCCAGCAGCTTAGCGGCTAGCGGGAGGTCTACGCAGTATTTT. Its translation: CASSLAASGRSTQYF.